This paragraph covers one T cell receptor (beta chain) sequence. Unique molecular identifiers featured in how the TCRbeta library was prepared. Each CDR3 protein gets one entry after TCRdb re-called the PCR reads with MiXCR. Here the sample spans 350,000 to 500,000 distinct CDR3 sequences, 43% being singletons. The data derive from a study of T-cell reconstitution after alpha-beta-depleted transplantation in children. This CDR3 comprises 14 residues. Deletions cut 2 bases from V and 2 bases from J, with 9 bases between. Germline V lookup: CDR1 PRHDT, CDR2 FYEKMQ (reference sequence). This chain connects TRBV13 to TRBJ1-2; D remains unclear. This specimen was PBMCs, taken before TCRalphabeta/CD19-depleted stem cell transplant. The TCR originated in a girl between 2 and 10 years old with aplastic anemia, due to receive a stem cell transplant. CDR3 sequence reads: CASSLKTRNYGYTF. Written as DNA, the CDR3 is TGTGCCAGCAGCTTAAAAACTAGGAACTATGGCTACACCTTC. The full variable domain, rest sourced from reference TRBV13 and TRBJ1-2, is AAGVIQSPRHLIKEKRETATLKCYPIPRHDTVYWYQQGPGQDPQFLISFYEKMQSDKGSIPDRFSAQQFSDYHSELNMSSLELGDSALYFCASSLKTRNYGYTFGSGTRLTVV.